The following is a TCR beta chain sequence with its context. The antigen remains unidentified. The table came from immunoSEQ multiplex PCR; TCRdb's copy has only in-frame clones and leaves some out. The sample includes about 18,000 clones, roughly 88% seen only once; the top ten take approximately 67%. The data were taken from a study of OX40 agonist ivuxolimab in advanced cancers. Findings of the study overall: There were, on average, more expanded clones in CD8+ T cells than in CD4+. Blood T cells, both CD4+ and CD8+, expanded clonally by week 6 at 0.1 to 3.0 mg/kg. Partial responders treated at 0.1-3.0 mg/kg exhibited clonal expansion among the lowest measured.

Trimming at V came to 4 bases and at J to 3 bases, leaving 5 bases not matched to a gene. In germline, CDR1 is MNHEY, CDR2 SMNVEV (reference sequence). There are 14 residues in the CDR3. The TCR originated in an adult with an advanced solid tumor such as melanoma, head and neck, liver or kidney cancer. The chain uses TRBV27 and TRBJ2-7; 8 nucleotides line up with TRBD1. The source was CD4+ or CD8+ T cells sorted from blood, collected in a trial of the OX40 agonist ivuxolimab. As DNA, the CDR3 is TGTGCCAGCAGTTATCAGACAGGGGACTACGAGCAGTACTTC. Translation gives CASSYQTGDYEQYF.